This T cell receptor (beta chain) was captured in a study of CD8 T cells in ankylosing spondylitis. CDR1 KGHDR and CDR2 SFDVKD come from the germline V gene. The CDR3 is 13 amino acids. Losses at the gene ends were 4 bases for V and 10 bases for J; bases not matched to a gene: 6. This clonotype appeared many times. TCRdb re-called the 5' RACE reads through MiXCR, storing one row per CDR3 protein. Seen here are approximately 180,000 distinct CDR3 sequences, roughly 18% observed once, and the top ten hold 4.3%. Sequencing input: blood, either unsorted or a sorted T cell fraction (not recorded which). This TCR was recovered from a male donor under 30 with ankylosing spondylitis or in good health (not recorded which). This chain connects TRBV24-1 to TRBJ2-1; 7 nucleotides agree with TRBD2. CDR3 in DNA: TGTGCCACCAGTGACCCACAGCGGGGCGAGCAGTTCTTC. Residues: CATSDPQRGEQFF.